This record covers a single T cell receptor beta chain. Sequencing was performed with immunoSEQ multiplex PCR; in TCRdb, only in-frame clones are kept and a portion is missing. Of 100,000 to 150,000 clones listed, approximately 88% are singletons. The data stem from a study of blood T cell repertoires in COVID-19. Trimming pared 9 bases from V and 7 bases from J, leaving 16 bases between. The CDR3 covers 14 residues. From germline, CDR1 is ENHRY and CDR2 SYGVKD. The genes are TRBV10-3 and TRBJ1-6; possibly TRBD1 for D (5 bases). This clonotype was sampled from a man between 50 and 59 years old with acute or convalescent COVID-19. The specimen was peripheral blood. The CDR3 region has the DNA TGTGCCATTAGTTCCGAACAGGAAAATTCACCCCTCCACTTT. It is translated as CAISSEQENSPLHF.